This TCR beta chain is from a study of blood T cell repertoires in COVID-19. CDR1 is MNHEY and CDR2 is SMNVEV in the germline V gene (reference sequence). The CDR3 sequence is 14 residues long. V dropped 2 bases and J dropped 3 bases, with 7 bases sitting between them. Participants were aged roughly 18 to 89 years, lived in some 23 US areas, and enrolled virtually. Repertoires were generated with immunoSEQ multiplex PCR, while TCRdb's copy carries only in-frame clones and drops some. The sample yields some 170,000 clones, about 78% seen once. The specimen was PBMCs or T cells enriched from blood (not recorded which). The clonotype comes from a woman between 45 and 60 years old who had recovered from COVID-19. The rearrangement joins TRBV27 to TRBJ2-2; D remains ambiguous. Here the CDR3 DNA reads TGTGCCAGCAGTTTACAGTATTACACCGGGGAGCTGTTTTTT. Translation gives CASSLQYYTGELFF.